These T cell receptor beta chains were read from a single sample in a study of CD8 T cells in ankylosing spondylitis. TCRdb itself ran the 5' RACE reads through MiXCR, one entry per CDR3 protein. This sample has over 600,000 distinct CDR3 sequences; 15% to 20% occur once, and the top ten carry about 20%. Material for sequencing was blood, either unsorted or a sorted T cell fraction (not recorded which). All receptors come from a male donor with ankylosing spondylitis. Each CDR3 is given with its conserved first and last residue. Each record gives: J gene, D gene, V gene, clone size, CDR3 protein, CDR3 DNA. The D gene is left open where the match is weak. The size field is filled for only some rows; it gives once, few, many or a size class.

>TRBJ1-5|.|TRBV5-1|few
CASSTDGYSNQPQHF
TGCGCCAGCAGCACGGACGGTTATAGCAATCAGCCCCAGCATTTT
>TRBJ1-4|TRBD1|TRBV20-1|.
CSATGTGWGEKLFF
TGCAGTGCTACGGGGACAGGGTGGGGAGAAAAACTGTTTTTT
>TRBJ1-2|TRBD1|TRBV10-3|.
CAISPGQGDGYTF
TGTGCCATCAGCCCGGGACAGGGGGATGGCTACACCTTC
>TRBJ1-5|.|TRBV21-1|.
CASSINSHGARQCTSNQPQHF
TGTGCCAGCAGCATAAATTCCCACGGGGCTAGACAGTGCACTAGCAATCAGCCCCAGCATTTT
>TRBJ1-2|.|TRBV12-3/TRBV12-4|few
CASSFSDRSYGYTF
TGTGCCAGCAGTTTTTCTGACAGAAGCTATGGCTACACCTTC
>TRBJ1-1|TRBD1|TRBV15|.
CATSLIPGQVNTEAFF
TGTGCCACCAGCCTAATCCCGGGACAGGTGAACACTGAAGCTTTCTTT
>TRBJ2-3|TRBD2|TRBV3-1|once
CATSRRLAGGNTDTQYF
TGTGCCACCAGTCGTCGACTAGCGGGGGGGAACACAGATACGCAGTATTTT
>TRBJ1-1|.|TRBV20-1|few
CSATRDLNTEAFF
TGCAGTGCCACTCGGGACTTGAACACTGAAGCTTTCTTT
>TRBJ2-6|TRBD2|TRBV7-6|.
CASSPPSSGGGFVGANVLTF
TGTGCCAGCAGCCCTCCGAGTTCGGGGGGGGGTTTCGTTGGGGCCAACGTCCTGACTTTC
>TRBJ1-5|.|TRBV6-1|few
CASSGWGYSFAISDQPQHF
TGTGCCAGCAGCGGTTGGGGGTACAGTTTTGCGATCTCCGATCAGCCCCAGCATTTT
>TRBJ2-6|.|TRBV11-2|few
CASSPWGSGANVLTF
TGTGCCAGCAGCCCCTGGGGCTCTGGGGCCAACGTCCTGACTTTC
>TRBJ2-5|TRBD2|TRBV20-1|.
CSARDPAGGWGETQYF
TGCAGTGCTAGAGATCCAGCGGGAGGGTGGGGAGAGACCCAGTACTTC
>TRBJ2-1|.|TRBV4-3|few
CASSQDNPRGLAAVSHSYNEQFF
TGCGCCAGCAGCCAAGATAACCCACGGGGGCTAGCGGCTGTCAGCCACTCCTACAATGAGCAGTTCTTC
>TRBJ1-1|.|TRBV30|.
CAWSVRDEAFF
TGTGCCTGGAGTGTACGAGATGAAGCTTTCTTT
>TRBJ1-3|.|TRBV7-2|.
CASSLESLSGNTIYF
TGTGCCAGCAGCTTAGAGTCGCTCTCTGGAAACACCATATATTTT
>TRBJ2-2|.|TRBV3-1|.
CASSLGPANTGELFF
TGTGCCAGCAGCCTTGGTCCGGCGAACACCGGGGAGCTGTTTTTT
>TRBJ2-7|TRBD2|TRBV4-3|few
CASSQDLTSGRAGQYF
TGCGCCAGCAGCCAAGATCTCACTAGCGGGAGGGCCGGGCAGTACTTC
>TRBJ2-2|.|TRBV6-5|few
CASSYSFGDSNTGELFF
TGTGCCAGCAGTTACTCTTTTGGGGACTCGAACACCGGGGAGCTGTTTTTT
>TRBJ1-1|TRBD1|TRBV4-1|.
CASSLSDREGTEAFF
TGCGCCAGCAGCCTTTCGGACAGGGAGGGCACTGAAGCTTTCTTT
>TRBJ1-4|TRBD1|TRBV12-3/TRBV12-4|few
CASSRQGADSNEKLFF
TGTGCCAGCAGTAGACAGGGGGCGGACTCTAATGAAAAACTGTTTTTT